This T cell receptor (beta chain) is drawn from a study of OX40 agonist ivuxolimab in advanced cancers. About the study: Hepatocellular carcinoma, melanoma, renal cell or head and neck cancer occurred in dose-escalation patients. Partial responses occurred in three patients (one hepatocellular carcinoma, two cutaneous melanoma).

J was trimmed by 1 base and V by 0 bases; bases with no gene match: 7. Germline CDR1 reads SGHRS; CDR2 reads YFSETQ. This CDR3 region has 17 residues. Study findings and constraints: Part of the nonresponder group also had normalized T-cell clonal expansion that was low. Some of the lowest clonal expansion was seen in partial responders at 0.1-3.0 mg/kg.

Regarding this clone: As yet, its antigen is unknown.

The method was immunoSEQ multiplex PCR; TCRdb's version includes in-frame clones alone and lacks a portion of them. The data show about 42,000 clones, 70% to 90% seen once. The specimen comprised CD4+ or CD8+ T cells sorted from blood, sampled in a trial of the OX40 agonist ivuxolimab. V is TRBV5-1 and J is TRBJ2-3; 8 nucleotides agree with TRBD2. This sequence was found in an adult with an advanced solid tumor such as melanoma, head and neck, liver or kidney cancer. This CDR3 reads CASSLELSGTGTDTQYF. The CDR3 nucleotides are TGCGCCAGCAGCTTGGAGCTTAGCGGGACGGGCACAGATACGCAGTATTTT.